The 28 T cell receptor beta chains reported below all come from one sample, sequenced in a study of CD8 T cells in ankylosing spondylitis (dated by TCRdb to 2015 to 2018). Antigen specificity for these receptors is unknown. Library creation used 5' RACE. These reads were obtained on an Illumina HiSeq 2500. TCRdb reran the public reads through fastp at Q25 and MiXCR, keeping productive beta chains. Every distinct CDR3 protein forms one entry, paired with its most common genes and DNA. Here the sample has a few hundred thousand distinct CDR3 sequences; around 8% occur a single time. About 14% of the sample is in the top ten clones. Paper-wide results and their limitations: A TCR beta motif of 8 or 9 highly homologous amino acid variants appeared characteristic of blood from ankylosing spondylitis patients.

Sample: blood, either unsorted or a sorted T cell fraction (not recorded which). Receptors originate from a male donor with ankylosing spondylitis.

This clonotype has a handful of counts. The chain couples TRBV20-1 to TRBJ2-1; tentative D call: TRBD1 (6 bases). V was pared by 5 bases and J by 0 bases, with 17 bases between. The CDR3 sequence is 16 residues long. CDR1 is DFQATT, CDR2 SNEGSKA, per germline (reference sequence). CDR3 protein: CSALTGLASSYNEQFF. The CDR3 DNA follows: TGCAGTGCTTTGACAGGTCTGGCGAGCTCCTACAATGAGCAGTTCTTC.

This chain connects TRBV29-1 to TRBJ2-7, with 7 bases lining up with TRBD2. The CDR3 runs 14 residues. After removal of 6 bases from V and 1 base from J, the junction contained 9 bases not matched to a gene. Germline lookup yields CDR1 SQVTM and CDR2 ANQGSEA. CDR3 region: CSVGGDGGSYEQYF. The CDR3 region has the DNA TGCAGCGTGGGGGGGGACGGTGGATCCTACGAGCAGTACTTC.

This clonotype was counted only a few times. CDR3 coding DNA: TGCAGCGTTGGTTCCCGAGGGGACACTGAAGCTTTCTTT. Its translation is CSVGSRGDTEAFF. The V and J genes are TRBV29-1 and TRBJ1-1; D perhaps matches TRBD1 (5 bases). Between the trimmed V and J ends, which lost 4 bases and 3 bases, there was a span of 12 bases. CDR1 and CDR2 from the germline V gene are SQVTM and ANQGSEA. The CDR3 has 13 residues.

The sample holds a few counts of this clonotype. This chain connects TRBV20-1 to TRBJ2-1, with 10 positions matching TRBD2. The CDR3 runs 15 residues. Germline assignment: CDR1 DFQATT and CDR2 SNEGSKA (reference sequence). The V segment lost 6 bases and the J segment 8 bases; nucleotides outside the gene matches: 13. CDR3 bases: TGCAGTGCCGACGAGAGCGGGAGGGCCCGGGATGAGCAGTTCTTC. Amino acids: CSADESGRARDEQFF.

The V call is TRBV5-1, the J call TRBJ1-1, with D unclear. Germline CDR1 reads SGHRS; CDR2 reads YFSETQ. The ends were cut back, 0 bases at V and 3 bases at J, with 12 bases in the middle. The CDR3 runs 15 residues. The CDR3 nucleotides are TGCGCCAGCAGCTTGGATGGTGGTGAGGACACTGAAGCTTTCTTT. Its translation: CASSLDGGEDTEAFF.

V gene TRBV20-1 combines with J gene TRBJ2-7, with D uncertain. The CDR3 spans 10 residues. The germline V and J ends were trimmed by 3 bases and 5 bases, with 5 bases remaining between them. The germline CDR1 and CDR2 sequences are DFQATT and SNEGSKA (reference sequence). The CDR3 loop is CSARKHEQYF. Here the CDR3 DNA reads TGCAGTGCTAGGAAGCACGAGCAGTACTTC.

V is TRBV14 and J is TRBJ2-7; possible D gene TRBD2, 7 bases. The CDR3 is 14 amino acids. Trimming cost V 3 bases and J 4 bases, with 13 bases left between them. Germline V gives CDR1 SGHDN, CDR2 FVKESK. CDR3 DNA: TGTGCCAGCAGCCAGTTACAGGGAGGGTACGAGCAGTACTTC. This gives the protein CASSQLQGGYEQYF.

The sample holds many counts of this clonotype. This chain links TRBV7-6 with TRBJ2-1, with 10 bases fitting TRBD2. The CDR3 sequence is 15 residues long. Germline loops: CDR1 SGHVS, CDR2 FNYEAQ. V lost 3 bases and J lost 3; bases outside the gene matches: 2. The CDR3 protein is CASSFRTSGYNEQFF. In nucleotides, the CDR3 is TGTGCCAGCAGCTTCCGGACTAGCGGCTACAATGAGCAGTTCTTC. The full variable domain, rest sourced from reference TRBV7-6 and TRBJ2-1, is GAGVSQSPRYKVTKRGQDVALRCDPISGHVSLYWYRQALGQGPEFLTYFNYEAQQDKSGLPNDRFSAERPEGSISTLTIQRTEQRDSAMYRCASSFRTSGYNEQFFGPGTRLTVL.

This clonotype was seen many times. The rearrangement links TRBV11-2 to TRBJ2-1; TRBD1 matches at 8 bases. Germline V lookup: CDR1 SGHAT, CDR2 FQNNGV. This CDR3 contains 13 residues. The junction had 8 bases not matched to a gene; V was cut back by 2 bases and J by 14 bases. The CDR3 reads CASSLIADRVKFF. The CDR3 nucleotides are TGTGCCAGCAGCTTAATTGCGGACAGGGTCAAGTTCTTC.

V and J are TRBV6-5 and TRBJ2-7, with a weak D call TRBD2 (5 bases). V was trimmed by 1 base and J by 0 bases, leaving 7 bases between them. The V gene's germline CDR1 is MNHEY and CDR2 SVGAGI. This CDR3 contains 14 residues. The CDR3 loop is CASSYYRGSYEQYF. CDR3 bases: TGTGCCAGCAGTTACTACCGGGGCTCCTACGAGCAGTACTTC.

This clonotype has ten or more counts. The chain combines TRBV24-1 with TRBJ2-1; tentative D call: TRBD1 (6 bases). V was trimmed by 3 bases and J by 9 bases, leaving 20 bases between them. The CDR3 sequence is 16 residues long. Looked up from germline, CDR1 is KGHDR and CDR2 is SFDVKD. CDR3 nucleotides: TGTGCCACCAGTGATACCTCAACAGGGTTCGGAGGTGAGCAGTTCTTC. Translation gives CATSDTSTGFGGEQFF.

This clonotype has more than one count but fewer than ten. The V call is TRBV7-2, the J call TRBJ2-1; possibly TRBD2 for D (6 bases). The CDR3 contains 13 residues. The V gene's germline CDR1 is SGHTA and CDR2 FQGNSA. V lost 4 bases to trimming and J lost 9 bases, with 13 bases between them. The CDR3 loop reads CASSSYRGGEQFF. In nucleotides, the CDR3 is TGTGCCAGCAGCTCCTACCGGGGAGGTGAGCAGTTCTTC.

The genes are TRBV20-1 and TRBJ2-5, with D perhaps being TRBD1 or TRBD2 (5 bases each). This CDR3 has 13 amino acids. Trimming removed 0 bases from V and 5 bases from J, with 10 bases in between. Germline loops: CDR1 DFQATT, CDR2 SNEGSKA (reference sequence). The CDR3 loop reads CSARDTGLETQYF. In DNA, the CDR3 is TGCAGTGCTAGAGATACAGGACTGGAGACCCAGTACTTC.

The table lists this clonotype with a few counts. The DNA of the CDR3 is TGTGCCAGCTCACCTTTACTAGCCAATGAGCAGTTCTTC. The encoded protein is CASSPLLANEQFF. The rearrangement links TRBV18 to TRBJ2-1; TRBD2 might be the D (6 bases). The CDR3 is 13 residues long. V was trimmed by 3 bases and J by 6 bases, leaving 9 bases between them. The germline V gene has CDR1 KGHSH and CDR2 LQKENI. Together with reference TRBV18 and TRBJ2-1, the CDR3 gives the full variable domain: NAGVMQNPRHLVRRRGQEARLRCSPMKGHSHVYWYRQLPEEGLKFMVYLQKENIIDESGMPKERFSAEFPKEGPSILRIQQVVRGDSAAYFCASSPLLANEQFFGPGTRLTVL.

The gene calls are TRBV24-1 and TRBJ2-3; the match to TRBD1 covers 7 bases. Germline V gives CDR1 KGHDR, CDR2 SFDVKD. Trimming at V came to 7 bases and at J to 2 bases, leaving 8 bases not matched to a gene. The CDR3 extends over 15 amino acids. In DNA form, the CDR3 reads TGTGCCACCAGCCTAGGGGGCGACAACACAGATACGCAGTATTTT. It yields the protein CATSLGGDNTDTQYF.

This clonotype was detected only a few times. The CDR3 DNA sequence: TGCAGCGTTGTTAGGGTGACTAGCGGGAGGATGACCTACGAGCAGTACTTC. The encoded protein is CSVVRVTSGRMTYEQYF. The chain recombines TRBV29-1 with TRBJ2-7; 13 nucleotides align to TRBD2. Per the germline V gene, CDR1 is SQVTM and CDR2 is ANQGSEA. The CDR3 is 17 residues long. Losses at the gene ends were 4 bases for V and 2 bases for J; bases not matched to a gene: 11.

J is TRBJ2-7 and V is TRBV4-1; TRBD2 agrees at 9 bases. Germline values: CDR1 MGHRA, CDR2 YSYEKL. The CDR3 covers 15 residues. V lost 1 base and J lost 4; bases outside the gene matches: 5. The CDR3 coding sequence is TGCGCCAGCAGCCAAGGCAGACTAGCGGCTTACGAGCAGTACTTC. This gives the protein CASSQGRLAAYEQYF.

This sequence joins TRBV7-9 and TRBJ2-1; 9 bases align to TRBD1. Germline V CDR1 and CDR2: SEHNR, FQNEAQ (reference sequence). The CDR3 totals 14 residues. V lost 6 bases, J lost 4 bases, and 4 bases stayed unmatched. CDR3 sequence: CASSWGTGYNEQFF. In DNA form, the CDR3 reads TGTGCCAGCAGTTGGGGGACAGGGTACAATGAGCAGTTCTTC.

This chain uses TRBV25-1 with TRBJ2-4, with a tentative D call TRBD2 (7 bases). The germline V gene has CDR1 MGHDK and CDR2 SYGVNS. Deletions cut 5 bases from V and 9 bases from J, with 26 bases between. CDR3 length equals 17 residues. The CDR3 sequence is CASSHTLGASGESIQYF. The CDR3 DNA reads as TGTGCCAGCAGTCACACCCTGGGGGCGAGCGGGGAAAGCATTCAGTACTTC.

The chain couples TRBV20-1 to TRBJ1-5; TRBD1 is a possible D gene (6 bases). Trimming left V 3 bases short and J 6 bases short, with 12 bases between. The CDR3 length is 13 residues. Germline V gene sequence: CDR1 DFQATT, CDR2 SNEGSKA (reference sequence). The chain's CDR3 is CSASFGGPQPQHF. The DNA for the CDR3 is TGCAGTGCTAGTTTCGGGGGCCCTCAGCCCCAGCATTTT.

The rearrangement uses TRBV7-9 and TRBJ2-2; 7 bases are shared with TRBD2. This CDR3 is 14 amino acids long. With 4 bases clipped from V and 4 bases from J, the junction kept 3 bases outside the gene matches. The germline V gene has CDR1 SEHNR and CDR2 FQNEAQ (reference sequence). DNA of the CDR3: TGTGCCAGCAGCTCGTCGGGGGGCACCGGGGAGCTGTTTTTT. Protein product: CASSSSGGTGELFF.

V and J are TRBV10-3 and TRBJ1-1; 7 nucleotides line up with TRBD1. The length of the CDR3 is 14 residues. V lost 7 bases to trimming and J lost 2 bases; unmatched junction nucleotides: 7. Germline values: CDR1 ENHRY, CDR2 SYGVKD. CDR3 sequence reads: CAITGTEPNTEAFF. CDR3 in DNA: TGTGCCATCACCGGGACAGAACCAAACACTGAAGCTTTCTTT.

The CDR3 reads CSAIRGTGGPGANVLTF. In DNA, the CDR3 is TGCAGTGCTATTCGGGGGACAGGAGGACCTGGGGCCAACGTCCTGACTTTC. This chain uses TRBV20-1 with TRBJ2-6; TRBD1 matches 8 bases. Germline assignment: CDR1 DFQATT and CDR2 SNEGSKA (reference sequence). J gave up 2 bases and V 4 bases, and 10 bases lay outside the gene matches. CDR3 size: 17 residues.

This rearrangement joins TRBV9 to TRBJ1-1, with a possible D match to TRBD1 (5 bases). The CDR3 totals 16 residues. Germline V CDR1 and CDR2: SGDLS, YYNGEE. The V gene lost 2 bases and the J gene lost 0 bases, with 14 bases spanning the gap. The CDR3 reads CASSVGHGGMNTEAFF. CDR3 nucleotides: TGTGCCAGCAGCGTCGGGCATGGGGGAATGAACACTGAAGCTTTCTTT. Full variable domain (missing parts from reference TRBV9 and TRBJ1-1): DSGVTQTPKHLITATGQRVTLRCSPRSGDLSVYWYQQSLDQGLQFLIQYYNGEERAKGNILERFSAQQFPDLHSELNLSSLELGDSALYFCASSVGHGGMNTEAFFGQGTRLTVV.

This clonotype showed up just once. CDR3: CASSQSRGGYSYEQYF. Written as DNA, the CDR3 is TGTGCCAGCAGCCAATCCCGGGGAGGTTACTCCTACGAGCAGTACTTC. This rearrangement joins TRBV3-1 to TRBJ2-7; a weak D match, TRBD2 (6 bases). The germline gives CDR1 LGHDT, CDR2 YNNKEL (reference sequence). Deletions cut 2 bases from V and 0 bases from J, with 14 bases between. This CDR3 is built from 16 residues.

A few counts support this clonotype. V usage is TRBV5-1 and J usage is TRBJ2-7, with TRBD1 identical over 9 bases. CDR3 size: 14 residues. Germline CDR1 SGHRS, CDR2 YFSETQ. The V gene end was trimmed by 3 bases and the J gene end by 7 bases; junction bases not matched to a gene: 8. This chain's CDR3 is CASSYIGTGREQYF. CDR3 nucleotide sequence: TGCGCCAGCAGCTACATAGGGACAGGGCGGGAGCAGTACTTC.

There are a few counts of this clonotype. The rearrangement links TRBV12-3 or TRBV12-4 to TRBJ2-5; TRBD2 is a possible D gene (6 bases). V was cut by 2 bases and J by 5 bases, with 12 bases left in between. CDR3 length: 14 amino acids. The CDR3 sequence: CASSLRLGGETQYF. The DNA for the CDR3 is TGTGCCAGCAGTTTAAGGCTGGGAGGTGAGACCCAGTACTTC.

V gene TRBV9 combines with J gene TRBJ1-2, with 9 bases that match TRBD1. Germline V gene sequence: CDR1 SGDLS, CDR2 YYNGEE. The V and J ends lost 6 bases and 7 bases, in that order; junction bases with no gene match: 7. The CDR3 length is 13 residues. This chain's CDR3 is CASTRDRVSGYTF. DNA for the CDR3: TGTGCCAGCACCCGGGACAGGGTGTCTGGCTACACCTTC.